A single T cell receptor beta chain is shown here with its context. Only in-frame clones appear in the TCRdb table, and some are missing; sequencing was by immunoSEQ multiplex PCR. The data hold fewer than 1,500 clones, with around 87% observed a single time. The data stem from a study of tumor T cells in aggressive B-cell lymphoma. The trim removed 3 bases at V and 2 bases at J, leaving 2 bases unmatched. This CDR3 has 14 residues. From germline, CDR1 is SGDLS and CDR2 YYNGEE. The sample consisted of tumor tissue. This TCR came from an adult with diffuse large B cell lymphoma. This sequence joins TRBV9 and TRBJ2-3; the match to TRBD1 covers 8 bases. CDR3 nucleotide sequence: TGTGCCAGCAGCGAGGACAGGGTCACAGATACGCAGTATTTT. It translates to CASSEDRVTDTQYF.